This TCR beta chain is from a study of T cell repertoires in aging, cancer and after chemotherapy (dated by TCRdb to between 2018 and 2021). Notes on the research overall: Six donor age groups were covered, ranging from 30 or younger up to 70 or older, and each group contained at least three individuals. The full dataset contained several million TCR reads. To look at immunoaging and at how T cells reconstitute after chemotherapy, the study profiled TCR beta repertoires in peripheral blood from both healthy donors and cancer patients. Alongside some 96 healthy donors serving as a reference group, the cohort included 200 to 250 cancer patients, of whom some 94 had hematological cancers and some 130 had solid cancers. Control TCR repertoires from healthy donors were recorded across several months to years, and re-sampling revealed clear clonal overlap. The investigation overall reported the following: According to the authors, the repertoire data do not permit conclusions about immunological memory after chemotherapy. In healthy donors, the drop in TCR diversity with age came mainly from a loss of richness, whereas in cancer patients a loss of evenness also played a part. Median generation probability increased over the chemotherapy interval in both cancer cohorts, suggesting repertoire reconstitution through rebound thymic output. Compared with age-matched healthy donors, untreated patients with either hematological or solid cancers had significantly lower TCR diversity in the blood along with higher clonality.

Notes on this clonotype: Which antigen it targets is not known. Qualities for individual bases were not recorded, and no much larger clone is one base off.

TCR beta rearrangements were amplified from genomic DNA isolated from peripheral blood, not from sorted cells or RNA. Using a mixed TRB-A/B primer pool, multiplex touch-down PCR amplified rearranged TRB sequences covering the V, D and J segments. Two consecutive PCR reactions with Phusion HS II polymerase added Illumina adapters and sample indices to the amplicons. The amplicons were purified from gel with the NucleoSpin Gel and PCR Clean-up kit and then assessed with Qubit and an Agilent 2100 Bioanalyzer. Sequencing of libraries was carried out on an Illumina MiSeq in 600-cycle, single-indexed, paired-end runs. On the study's bioinformatics: Processing of the TRB sequences was carried out with MiXCR versions 2.12 and 3.0.5. Each unique CDR3 nucleotide sequence was counted as one clone, and only productive sequences with at least two reads were retained. The repertoire metrics were Shannon diversity, evenness, clonality (defined as one minus evenness), and alpha-parameterized diversity profiles covering alpha 0 to 5. The IGoR algorithm was used to calculate generation probabilities of clones in the paired pre- and post-chemotherapy samples. The public reads were reprocessed in TCRdb via fastp at Q25 and MiXCR, keeping in-frame beta chains. When rows share a CDR3 protein, they turn into one entry using the most common DNA and genes. The V and J calls and clone size are TCRdb's, not the authors'. The table for this sample lists about 6,400 distinct CDR3 sequences; just under 30% of them were counted only once. The ten biggest clones cover approximately 7% of the sample.

The receptor's source is a human donor in good health. Sequenced sample: blood.

DNA sequence: TGCAGTGCTAGCCCCACAGGGTTGGTGGACACCGGGGAGCTGTTTTTT. This sequence encodes CSASPTGLVDTGELFF. The receptor chain draws on TRBV20-1 and TRBJ2-2; the D gene is possibly TRBD1, with 6 bases matching. The V and J ends are trimmed by 3 bases and 3 bases, leaving 17 bases between them. Including cysteine and phenylalanine, the CDR3 has 16 amino acids. CDR3 DNA only is kept here, 48 bases in frame from base 1. The germline V gene (reference sequence) yields DFQATT for CDR1 and SNEGSKA for CDR2.